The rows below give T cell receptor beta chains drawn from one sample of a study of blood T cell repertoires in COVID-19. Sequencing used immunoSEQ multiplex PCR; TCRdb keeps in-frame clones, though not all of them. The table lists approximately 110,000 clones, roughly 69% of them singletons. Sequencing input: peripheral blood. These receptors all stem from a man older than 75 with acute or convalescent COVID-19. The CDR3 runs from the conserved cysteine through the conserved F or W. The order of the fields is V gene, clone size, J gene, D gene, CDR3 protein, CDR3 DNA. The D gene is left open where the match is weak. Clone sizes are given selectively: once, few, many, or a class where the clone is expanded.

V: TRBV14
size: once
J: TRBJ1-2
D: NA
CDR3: CASSQLQINYGYTF
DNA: TGTGCCAGCAGCCAATTACAGATTAACTATGGCTACACCTTC

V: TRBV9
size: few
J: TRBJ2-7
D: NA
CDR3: CASSGAGEQYF
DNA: TGTGCCAGCAGCGGGGCGGGCGAGCAGTACTTC

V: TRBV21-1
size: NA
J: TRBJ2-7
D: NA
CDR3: CASTPGEEQYF
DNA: TGTGCCAGCACCCCGGGGGAGGAGCAGTACTTC

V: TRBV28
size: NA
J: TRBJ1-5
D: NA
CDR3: CASRTHQPQHF
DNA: TGTGCCAGCCGGACTCATCAGCCCCAGCATTTT

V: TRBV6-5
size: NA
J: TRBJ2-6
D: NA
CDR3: CASRAGLEGANVLTF
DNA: TGTGCCAGCAGGGCGGGCCTGGAGGGGGCCAACGTCCTGACTTTC

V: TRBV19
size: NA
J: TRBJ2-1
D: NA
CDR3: CASNRGGTYNEQFF
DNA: TGTGCCAGTAACCGGGGAGGAACGTACAATGAGCAGTTCTTC

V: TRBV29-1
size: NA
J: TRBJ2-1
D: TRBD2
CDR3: CSVARWGLAGNEQFF
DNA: TGCAGCGTTGCACGTTGGGGACTAGCGGGAAACGAGCAGTTCTTC

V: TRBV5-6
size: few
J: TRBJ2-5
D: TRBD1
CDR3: CASSYPGQGETQYF
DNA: TGTGCCAGCAGCTACCCGGGACAGGGGGAGACCCAGTACTTC

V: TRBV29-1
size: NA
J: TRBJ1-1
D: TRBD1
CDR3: CSVALTGRSEAFF
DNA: TGCAGCGTTGCCCTGACAGGGCGGTCTGAAGCTTTCTTT

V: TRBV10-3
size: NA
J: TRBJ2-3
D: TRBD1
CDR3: CAISDGQGNTDTQYF
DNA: TGTGCCATCAGTGACGGACAGGGGAACACAGATACGCAGTATTTT

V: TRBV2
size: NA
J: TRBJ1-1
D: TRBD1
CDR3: CASSGTGGNTEAFF
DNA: TGTGCCAGCAGTGGGACAGGAGGGAACACTGAAGCTTTCTTT

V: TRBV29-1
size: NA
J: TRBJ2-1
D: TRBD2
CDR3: CSVPRTSGRADEQFF
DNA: TGCAGCGTCCCCCGGACTAGCGGGAGAGCAGATGAGCAGTTCTTC

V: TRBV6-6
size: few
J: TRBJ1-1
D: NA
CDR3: CATTNMNTEAFF
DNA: TGTGCCACAACAAACATGAACACTGAAGCTTTCTTT

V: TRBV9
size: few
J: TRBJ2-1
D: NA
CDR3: CASSVWAELSYNEQFF
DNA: TGTGCCAGCAGCGTATGGGCCGAACTCTCCTACAATGAGCAGTTCTTC

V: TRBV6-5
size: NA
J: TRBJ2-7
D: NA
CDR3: CASSYSSGTYEQYF
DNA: TGTGCCAGCAGTTACTCTAGCGGTACCTACGAGCAGTACTTC

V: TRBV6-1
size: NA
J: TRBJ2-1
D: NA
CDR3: CASSEALQGSDEQFF
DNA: TGTGCCAGCAGTGAAGCGCTGCAGGGGAGCGATGAGCAGTTCTTC

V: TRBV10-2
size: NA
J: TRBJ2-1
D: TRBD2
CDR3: CASSEWRELYNEQFF
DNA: TGCGCCAGCAGTGAGTGGCGGGAGCTCTACAATGAGCAGTTCTTC

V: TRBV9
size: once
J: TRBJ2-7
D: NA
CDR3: CASSSTGTFSGEQYF
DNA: TGTGCCAGCAGCTCCACCGGGACTTTTTCTGGCGAGCAGTACTTC

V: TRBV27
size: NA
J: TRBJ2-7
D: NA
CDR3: CASRREILSYEQYF
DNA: TGTGCCAGCAGACGGGAGATTCTATCCTACGAGCAGTACTTC

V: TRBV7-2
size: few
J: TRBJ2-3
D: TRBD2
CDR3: CASSRLVASGRTDTQYF
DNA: TGTGCCAGCAGCAGATTGGTGGCTAGCGGACGCACAGATACGCAGTATTTT

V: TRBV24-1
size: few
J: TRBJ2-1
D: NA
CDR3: CATSDPSLNEQFF
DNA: TGTGCCACCAGTGATCCCTCGTTAAATGAGCAGTTCTTC

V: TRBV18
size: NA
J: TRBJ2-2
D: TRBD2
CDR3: CASAPILAGNTGELFF
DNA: TGTGCCAGTGCACCAATTCTAGCGGGGAACACCGGGGAGCTGTTTTTT

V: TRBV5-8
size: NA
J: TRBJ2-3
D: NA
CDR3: CASSLRVTDTQYF
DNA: TGTGCCAGCAGCTTGCGGGTCACAGATACGCAGTATTTT

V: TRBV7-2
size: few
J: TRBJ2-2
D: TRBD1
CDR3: CASSPSTGVSGELFF
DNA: TGTGCCAGCAGCCCTTCGACAGGGGTTAGCGGGGAGCTGTTTTTT

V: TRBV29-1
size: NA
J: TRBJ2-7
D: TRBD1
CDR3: CSAGTGVHEQYF
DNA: TGCAGCGCCGGGACAGGGGTCCACGAGCAGTACTTC

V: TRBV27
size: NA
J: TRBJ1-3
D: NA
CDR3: CASSLKYNTGNTIYF
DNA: TGTGCCAGCAGTTTAAAGTATAACACTGGAAACACCATATATTTT

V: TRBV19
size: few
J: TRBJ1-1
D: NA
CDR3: CASSIPGARAFF
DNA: TGTGCCAGTAGTATACCAGGGGCTCGGGCTTTCTTT

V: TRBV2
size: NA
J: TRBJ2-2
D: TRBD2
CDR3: CASSGTSGRARTGELFF
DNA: TGTGCCAGCAGTGGGACTAGCGGGAGGGCCAGAACCGGGGAGCTGTTTTTT

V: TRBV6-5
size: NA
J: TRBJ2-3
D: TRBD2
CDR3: CASSLSGRASTDTQYF
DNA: TGTGCCAGCAGTTTGAGCGGGAGGGCTAGCACAGATACGCAGTATTTT

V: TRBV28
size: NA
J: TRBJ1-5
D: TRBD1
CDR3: CASSFGTGNQPQHF
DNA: TGTGCCAGCAGTTTCGGGACAGGCAATCAGCCCCAGCATTTT

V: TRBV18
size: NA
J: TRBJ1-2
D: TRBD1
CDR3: CASSPGQGTYGYTF
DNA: TGTGCCAGCTCCCCGGGACAGGGGACCTATGGCTACACCTTC

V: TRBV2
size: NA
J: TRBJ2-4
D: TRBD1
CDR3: CASRDRVSKNIQYF
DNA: TGTGCCAGCAGAGACAGGGTGTCCAAAAACATTCAGTACTTC

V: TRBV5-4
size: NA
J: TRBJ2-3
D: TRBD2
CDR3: CASRPGLAGRTDTQYF
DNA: TGTGCCAGCAGGCCAGGACTAGCGGGCCGCACAGATACGCAGTATTTT

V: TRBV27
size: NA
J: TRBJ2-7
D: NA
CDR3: CASSLSMAADQWRQYF
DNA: TGTGCCAGCAGTTTATCGATGGCGGCGGATCAATGGCGGCAGTACTTC

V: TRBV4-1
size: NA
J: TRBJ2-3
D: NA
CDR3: CASSQDRDSFTDTQYF
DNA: TGCGCCAGCAGCCAAGATCGAGACAGCTTCACAGATACGCAGTATTTT

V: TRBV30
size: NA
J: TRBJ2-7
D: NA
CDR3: CAWDGGGYEQYF
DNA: TGTGCCTGGGACGGAGGAGGCTACGAGCAGTACTTC

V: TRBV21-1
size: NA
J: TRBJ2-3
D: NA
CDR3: CASSKGRGREPSTDTQYF
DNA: TGTGCCAGCAGCAAAGGGCGGGGTCGCGAGCCTAGCACAGATACGCAGTATTTT

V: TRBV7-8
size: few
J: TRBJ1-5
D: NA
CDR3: CASSPHGQPQHF
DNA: TGTGCCAGCAGTCCTCACGGTCAGCCCCAGCATTTT

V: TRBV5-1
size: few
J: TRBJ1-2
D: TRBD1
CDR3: CASSLAPGLTGGYTF
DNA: TGCGCCAGCAGCTTGGCCCCCGGCCTGACAGGGGGCTACACCTTC

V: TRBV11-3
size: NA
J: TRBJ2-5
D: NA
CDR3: CASSLQGRDGRETQYF
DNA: TGTGCCAGCAGCCTACAGGGAAGGGATGGAAGAGAGACCCAGTACTTC

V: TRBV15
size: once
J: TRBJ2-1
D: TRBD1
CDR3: CATSQQGAGNEQFF
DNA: TGTGCCACCAGTCAACAGGGGGCGGGCAATGAGCAGTTCTTC

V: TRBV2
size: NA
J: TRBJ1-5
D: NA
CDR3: CASSVGGTGQPQHF
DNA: TGTGCCAGCAGTGTCGGGGGAACGGGACAGCCCCAGCATTTT

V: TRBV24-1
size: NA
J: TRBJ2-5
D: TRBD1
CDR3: CATSDPTGVETQYF
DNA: TGTGCCACCAGTGACCCGACAGGGGTAGAGACCCAGTACTTC

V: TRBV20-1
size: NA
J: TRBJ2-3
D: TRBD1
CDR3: CSASGTGFTDTQYF
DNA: TGCAGTGCTAGTGGGACAGGGTTCACAGATACGCAGTATTTT

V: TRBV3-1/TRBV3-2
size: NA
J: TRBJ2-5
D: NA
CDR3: CASSLGIFQETQYF
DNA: TGTGCCAGCAGCCTCGGGATCTTCCAAGAGACCCAGTACTTC

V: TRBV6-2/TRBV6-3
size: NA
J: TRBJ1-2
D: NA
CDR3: CASSHQRQQTRGYTF
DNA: TGTGCCAGCAGCCACCAAAGACAGCAAACGCGTGGCTACACCTTC

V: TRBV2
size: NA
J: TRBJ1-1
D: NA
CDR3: CASSEQGNGAFF
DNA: TGTGCCAGCAGTGAACAGGGAAACGGGGCTTTCTTT

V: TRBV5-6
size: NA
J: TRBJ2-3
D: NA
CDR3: CASSDFQRVPSTDTQYF
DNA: TGTGCCAGCAGCGATTTCCAGCGGGTACCTAGCACAGATACGCAGTATTTT

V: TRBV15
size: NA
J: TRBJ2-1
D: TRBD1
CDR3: CATRQGASDNEQFF
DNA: TGTGCCACCAGGCAGGGGGCATCGGACAATGAGCAGTTCTTC

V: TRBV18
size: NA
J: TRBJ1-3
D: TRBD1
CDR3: CASSLRQGIAGNTIYF
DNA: TGTGCCAGCTCACTTCGACAGGGCATCGCTGGAAACACCATATATTTT

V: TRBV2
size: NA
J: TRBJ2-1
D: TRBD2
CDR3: CASSNILAGEQFF
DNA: TGTGCCAGCAGTAACATTCTAGCGGGAGAGCAGTTCTTC

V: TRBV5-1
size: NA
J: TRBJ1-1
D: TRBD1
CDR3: CASSGGQGVPMNTEAFF
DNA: TGCGCCAGCAGCGGTGGACAGGGGGTCCCTATGAACACTGAAGCTTTCTTT

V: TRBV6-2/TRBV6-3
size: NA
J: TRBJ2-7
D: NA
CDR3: CASSYSFSDISYEQYF
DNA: TGTGCCAGCAGTTACTCGTTTTCGGACATATCCTACGAGCAGTACTTC

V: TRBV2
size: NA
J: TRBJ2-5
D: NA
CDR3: CASSRTETQYF
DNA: TGTGCCAGCAGTAGGACTGAGACCCAGTACTTC

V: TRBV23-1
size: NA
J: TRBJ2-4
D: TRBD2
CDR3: CASSPTAGGGFVAKNIQYF
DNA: TGCGCCAGCAGTCCCACGGCCGGGGGGGGATTTGTGGCCAAAAACATTCAGTACTTC

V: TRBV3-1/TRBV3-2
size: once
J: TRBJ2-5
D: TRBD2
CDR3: CASSQAAGGFQETQYF
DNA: TGTGCCAGCAGCCAGGCAGCGGGAGGGTTTCAAGAGACCCAGTACTTC